This record looks at one T cell receptor beta chain sequence and its context. This clone was observed a handful of times. No cognate antigen has been identified for it. Base quality data are lacking; no much larger clone is found one base away. This record comes from a study of CD8+ T cells in alopecia areata (dated by TCRdb to the late 2010s). About the study as a whole: The treated patients took part in an open-label pilot trial in which moderate-to-severe alopecia areata was treated with oral tofacitinib at 5 to 10 mg twice daily. Tofacitinib was administered for 6 to 18 months, and 6 months of follow-up off drug were then conducted to assess delayed response and recurrence. In treated patients, disease severity was measured using the SALT score, which gives the percentage of scalp surface area affected. In both human patients and the C3H/HeJ mouse model, the study applied high-throughput TCRbeta sequencing to look at T cell clonal expansion in alopecia areata. Human TCRbeta sequencing covered scalp tissue and sorted CD4+ and CD8+ peripheral blood T cells from patchy and totalis/universalis alopecia areata patients and healthy controls. Patients on tofacitinib were biopsied at baseline and after 4 and 24 weeks of treatment, and several of the patients also had a later scalp biopsy. Clonality in the scalp was compared among normal scalp (n=4), patchy alopecia areata scalp (n=8), and alopecia totalis/universalis scalp (n=8). The RNA source kit depended on sample type: the PAXgene miRNA kit for fixed scalp, the miRNeasy kit for PBMCs, and the RNeasy kit for mouse skin. TCRbeta CDR3 regions were amplified by immunoSEQ multiplex PCR with 35 Vbeta forward and 13 Jbeta reverse primers. On the study overall, not on this receptor specifically: Lesional scalp, especially in alopecia totalis/universalis, showed higher clonality and more expanded CD8+ clones than normal scalp, suggesting antigenic drive. TCR sequences shared between patients were less clear than in mice, possibly partly because of HLA diversity in the patient population. Tofacitinib significantly lowered scalp clonality and the number of expanded CD8+ clones among the top 100 scalp clones. Many expanded lesional clones persisted in scalp and blood during tofacitinib treatment, which may partly explain relapse after stopping treatment. Because the treated cohort was small and had only one nonresponder, larger studies are needed to examine links between baseline CD8+ expansion and response. Unlike mouse skin, which is dominated by gammadelta T cells, normal human skin has resident alphabeta T cells that are also sequenced, and this complicates analysis of the scalp TCR repertoire.

The germline V and J ends show losses of 0 bases and 9 bases respectively, and no gene match explains 6 bases of the junction. Per the germline V gene (reference sequence), LNHDA is the CDR1 and SQIVND is the CDR2. The CDR3 holds 16 amino acids from the cysteine to the phenylalanine. Here the CDR3 DNA is all that survives: 48 bases in frame from base 1. The time point label here, explained by the study, means: 20 to 30 weeks on oral tofacitinib. The sample's treatment or condition label, decoded: oral pan-JAK inhibitor, 5-10 mg twice daily. Lesional scalp punch biopsies and peripheral blood were obtained from alopecia areata patients. After PBMCs were isolated by density centrifugation and stained for CD3, CD4 and CD8, a FACSAria was used to sort CD4+ and CD8+ T cells. Libraries came from the immunoSEQ multiplex PCR assay. RNA was extracted from all samples and reverse transcribed into cDNA as template for TCR sequencing. First-strand cDNA was synthesized using SuperScript III with a 2:1 mix of oligo-dT and random hexamers. A synthetic immune receptor repertoire was used to measure amplification bias, and any remaining bias was corrected computationally. As for the original processing: Raw reads were preprocessed to remove errors, and CDR3 was defined by IMGT conventions from the conserved cysteine to phenylalanine. Clonality was computed by normalizing Shannon entropy by log2 of the number of productive unique TCRs and subtracting the result from 1. CD4 or CD8 identity of scalp clones was inferred by cross-referencing scalp TCRbeta sequences with sorted blood CD4 and CD8 repertoires. TCRdb's version of the immuneACCESS table is confined to in-frame rearrangements and falls short of the full clone set. An unresolved V gene accounts for under half of the shortfall where checked; the remainder is of unknown origin. The DNA was the basis for D and trimming; V, J and clone size are from that table. Within this sample are 200,000 or so clones, with more than 45% of them counted one time only. The ten top clones hold 5% to 6% of the sample.

The chain uses TRBV19 and TRBJ2-1, with 12 bases aligning to TRBD2. The source material was CD4+ T cells sorted from blood, sampled at week 24, from a patient treated with tofacitinib. The clonotype originates from a human donor with alopecia areata. The encoded CDR3 is CASSIDPASGGGEQFF. The sequenced DNA: TGTGCCAGTAGTATAGATCCGGCTAGCGGGGGGGGTGAGCAGTTCTTC.